Included here is one TCR beta chain sequence, with context. Mismatch with germline at one junction end may stem from a read error. The sample carries other DNA sequences with the same CDR3. This CDR3 is built from 17 residues. Germline CDR1 SEHNR, CDR2 FQNEAQ (reference sequence). Profiled with immunoSEQ multiplex PCR; TCRdb holds only in-frame clones, not every one. The repertoire holds about 84,000 clones, with 75% to 85% as singletons. This sample is drawn from a study of control samples from healthy donors and cancer patients. Sequences were obtained from PBMCs. The chain couples TRBV7-9 to TRBJ1-1; possibly TRBD1 for D (6 bases). The sequence was collected from a man between 60 and 75 years old with head and neck cancer. This CDR3 reads CASSSRRIGGRDTEAFF. CDR3 bases: TGCGCCAGCAGCTCCCGCAGGATCGGGGGGCGGGACACTGAAGCTTTCTTT.